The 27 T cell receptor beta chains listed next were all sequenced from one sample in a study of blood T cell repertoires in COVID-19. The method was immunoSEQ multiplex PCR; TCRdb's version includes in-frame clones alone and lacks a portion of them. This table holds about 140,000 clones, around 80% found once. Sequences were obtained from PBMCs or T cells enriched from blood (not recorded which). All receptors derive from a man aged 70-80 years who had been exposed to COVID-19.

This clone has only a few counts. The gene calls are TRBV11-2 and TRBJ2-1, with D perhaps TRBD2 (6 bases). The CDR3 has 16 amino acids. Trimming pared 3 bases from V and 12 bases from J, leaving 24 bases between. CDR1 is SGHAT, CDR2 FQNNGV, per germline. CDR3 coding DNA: TGTGCCAGCAGCTTGACGCGGGGACCCTCCCTTAAGGCGCAGTTCTTC. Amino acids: CASSLTRGPSLKAQFF. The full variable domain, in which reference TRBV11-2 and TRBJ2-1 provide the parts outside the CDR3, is EAGVAQSPRYKIIEKRQSVAFWCNPISGHATLYWYQQILGQGPKLLIQFQNNGVVDDSQLPKDRFSAERLKGVDSTLKIQPAKLEDSAVYLCASSLTRGPSLKAQFFGPGTRLTVL.

The CDR3, as DNA: TGTGCCAGCACCAAATCATCCGGGACAGCCGGAAACACCATATATTTT. As protein: CASTKSSGTAGNTIYF. The genes are TRBV19 and TRBJ1-3, with 7 bases fitting TRBD1. The ends lost 9 bases at V and 4 bases at J; junction bases unmatched: 15. This CDR3 is 16 amino acids long. Germline V gene sequence: CDR1 LNHDA, CDR2 SQIVND (reference sequence).

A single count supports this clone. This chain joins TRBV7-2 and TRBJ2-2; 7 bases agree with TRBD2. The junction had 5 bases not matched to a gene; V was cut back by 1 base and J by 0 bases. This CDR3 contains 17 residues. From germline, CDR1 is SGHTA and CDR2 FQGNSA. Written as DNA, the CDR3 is TGTGCCAGCAGCTTAGAGGTCCTAGCGGCGAACACCGGGGAGCTGTTTTTT. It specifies CASSLEVLAANTGELFF. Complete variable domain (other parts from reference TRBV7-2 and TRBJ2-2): GAGVSQSPSNKVTEKGKDVELRCDPISGHTALYWYRQSLGQGLEFLIYFQGNSAPDKSGLPSDRFSAERTGGSVSTLTIQRTQQEDSAVYLCASSLEVLAANTGELFFGEGSRLTVL.

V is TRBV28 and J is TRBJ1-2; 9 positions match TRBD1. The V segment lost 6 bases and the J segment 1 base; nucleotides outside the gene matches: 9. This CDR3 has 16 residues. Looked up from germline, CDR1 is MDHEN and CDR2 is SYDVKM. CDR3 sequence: CASRAWGQGSNYGYTF. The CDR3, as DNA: TGTGCCAGCAGAGCATGGGGACAGGGAAGTAACTATGGCTACACCTTC.

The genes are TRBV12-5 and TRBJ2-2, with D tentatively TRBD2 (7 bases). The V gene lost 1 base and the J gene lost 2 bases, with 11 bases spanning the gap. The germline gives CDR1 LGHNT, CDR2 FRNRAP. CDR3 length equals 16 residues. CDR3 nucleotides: TGTGCTAGTGGTTTGGCGGGGGGCTATAACACCGGGGAGCTGTTTTTT. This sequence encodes CASGLAGGYNTGELFF.

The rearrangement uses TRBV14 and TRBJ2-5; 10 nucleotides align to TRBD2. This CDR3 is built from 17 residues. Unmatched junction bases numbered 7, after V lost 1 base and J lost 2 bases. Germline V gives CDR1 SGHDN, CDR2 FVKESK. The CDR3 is CASSQGRSGGGQETQYF. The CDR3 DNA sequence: TGTGCCAGCAGCCAAGGACGCAGCGGGGGGGGACAAGAGACCCAGTACTTC.

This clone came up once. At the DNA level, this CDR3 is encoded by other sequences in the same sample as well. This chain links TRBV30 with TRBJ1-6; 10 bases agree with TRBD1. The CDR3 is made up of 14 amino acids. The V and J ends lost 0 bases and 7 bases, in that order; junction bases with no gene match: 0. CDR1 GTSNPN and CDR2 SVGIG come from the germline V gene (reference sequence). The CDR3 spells CAWSVGQGNSPLHF. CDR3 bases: TGTGCCTGGAGTGTGGGACAGGGGAATTCACCCCTCCACTTT. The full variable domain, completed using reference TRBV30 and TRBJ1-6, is SQTIHQWPATLVQPVGSPLSLECTVEGTSNPNLYWYRQAAGRGLQLLFYSVGIGQISSEVPQNLSASRPQDRQFILSSKKLLLSDSGFYLCAWSVGQGNSPLHFGNGTRLTVT.

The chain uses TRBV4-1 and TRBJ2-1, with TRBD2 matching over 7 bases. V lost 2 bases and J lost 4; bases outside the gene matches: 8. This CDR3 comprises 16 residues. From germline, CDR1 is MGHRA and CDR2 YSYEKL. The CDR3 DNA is TGCGCCAGCAGCCAAACAGCACTAGCGATGTACAATGAGCAGTTCTTC. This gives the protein CASSQTALAMYNEQFF.

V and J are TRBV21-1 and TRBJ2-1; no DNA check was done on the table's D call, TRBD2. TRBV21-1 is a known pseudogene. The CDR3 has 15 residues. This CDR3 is CASSNTRAEYNEQFF. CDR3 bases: TGTGCCAGCAGCAATACGAGGGCGGAATACAATGAGCAGTTCTTC.

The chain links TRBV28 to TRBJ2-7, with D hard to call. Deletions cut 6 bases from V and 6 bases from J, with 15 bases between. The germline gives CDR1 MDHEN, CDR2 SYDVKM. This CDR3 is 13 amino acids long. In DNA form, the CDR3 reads TGTGCCAGCAGACTGTATGCGTCGGGCGAGCAGTACTTC. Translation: CASRLYASGEQYF. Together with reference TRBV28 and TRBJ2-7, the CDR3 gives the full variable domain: DVKVTQSSRYLVKRTGEKVFLECVQDMDHENMFWYRQDPGLGLRLIYFSYDVKMKEKGDIPEGYSVSREKKERFSLILESASTNQTSMYLCASRLYASGEQYFGPGTRLTVT.

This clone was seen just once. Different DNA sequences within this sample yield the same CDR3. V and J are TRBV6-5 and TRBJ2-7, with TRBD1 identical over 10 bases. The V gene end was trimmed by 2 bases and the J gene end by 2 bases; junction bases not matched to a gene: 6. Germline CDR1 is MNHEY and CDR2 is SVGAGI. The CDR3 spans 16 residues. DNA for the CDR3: TGTGCCAGCAGTTACGGAGGGACAGGGGCGACCTACGAGCAGTACTTC. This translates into CASSYGGTGATYEQYF.

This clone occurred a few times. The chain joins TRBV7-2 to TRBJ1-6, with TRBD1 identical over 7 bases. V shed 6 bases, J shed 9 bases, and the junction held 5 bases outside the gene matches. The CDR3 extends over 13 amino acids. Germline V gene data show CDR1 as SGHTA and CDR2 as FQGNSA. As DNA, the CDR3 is TGTGCCAGCAGTAAGGGGGCGACTTCACCCCTCCACTTT. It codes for CASSKGATSPLHF.

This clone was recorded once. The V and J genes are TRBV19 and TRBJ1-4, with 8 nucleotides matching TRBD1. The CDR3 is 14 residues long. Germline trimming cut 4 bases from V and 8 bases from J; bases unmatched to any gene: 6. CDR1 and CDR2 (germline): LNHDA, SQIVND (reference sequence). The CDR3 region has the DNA TGTGCCAGTAGTAATCGACAGGGGTACGAAAAACTGTTTTTT. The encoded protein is CASSNRQGYEKLFF.

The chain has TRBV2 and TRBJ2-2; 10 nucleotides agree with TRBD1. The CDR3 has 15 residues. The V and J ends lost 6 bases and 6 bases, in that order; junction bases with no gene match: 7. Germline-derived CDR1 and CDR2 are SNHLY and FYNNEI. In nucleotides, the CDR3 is TGTGCCAGCAGGGGACAGGGGATCATGGCCGGGGAGCTGTTTTTT. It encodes CASRGQGIMAGELFF.

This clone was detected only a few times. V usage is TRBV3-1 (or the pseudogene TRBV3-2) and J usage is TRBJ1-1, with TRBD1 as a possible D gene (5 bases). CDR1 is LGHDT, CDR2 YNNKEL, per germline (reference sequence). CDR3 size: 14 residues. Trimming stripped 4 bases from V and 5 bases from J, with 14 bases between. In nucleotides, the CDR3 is TGTGCCAGCAGCCTCAGGGATACTGGAACTGAAGCTTTCTTT. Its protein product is CASSLRDTGTEAFF.

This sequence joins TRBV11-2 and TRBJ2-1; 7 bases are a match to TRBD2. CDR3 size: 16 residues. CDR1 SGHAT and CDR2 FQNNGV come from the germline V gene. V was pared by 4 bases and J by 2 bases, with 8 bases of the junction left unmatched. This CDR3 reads CASSSGGSGTYNEQFF. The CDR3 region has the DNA TGTGCCAGCAGCTCAGGCGGGAGCGGGACCTACAATGAGCAGTTCTTC.

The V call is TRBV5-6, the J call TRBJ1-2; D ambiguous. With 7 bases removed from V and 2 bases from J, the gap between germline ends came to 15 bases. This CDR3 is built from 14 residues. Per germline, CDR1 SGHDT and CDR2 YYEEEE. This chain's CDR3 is CASGSGVQNYGYTF. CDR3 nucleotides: TGTGCCAGCGGATCCGGGGTTCAAAACTATGGCTACACCTTC.

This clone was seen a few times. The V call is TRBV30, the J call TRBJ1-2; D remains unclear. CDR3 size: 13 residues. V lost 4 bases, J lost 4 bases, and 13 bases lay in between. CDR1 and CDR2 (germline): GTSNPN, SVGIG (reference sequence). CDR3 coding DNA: TGTGCCTGGATACCAAGGGAGCCCTATGGCTACACCTTC. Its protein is CAWIPREPYGYTF.

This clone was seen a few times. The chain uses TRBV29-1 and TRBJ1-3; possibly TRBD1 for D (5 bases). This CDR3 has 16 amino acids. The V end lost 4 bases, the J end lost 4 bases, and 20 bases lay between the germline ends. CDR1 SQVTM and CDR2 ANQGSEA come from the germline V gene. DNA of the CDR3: TGCAGCGTTGGGGTCTCTTCCACCCGGGGGGGAAACACCATATATTTT. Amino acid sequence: CSVGVSSTRGGNTIYF.

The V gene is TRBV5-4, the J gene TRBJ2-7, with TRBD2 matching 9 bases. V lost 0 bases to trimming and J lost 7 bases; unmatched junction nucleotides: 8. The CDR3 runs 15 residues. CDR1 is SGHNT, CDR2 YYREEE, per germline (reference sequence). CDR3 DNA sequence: TGTGCCAGCAGCTTGGACGCGGGAGGGACGAAAGAGCAGTACTTC. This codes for CASSLDAGGTKEQYF.

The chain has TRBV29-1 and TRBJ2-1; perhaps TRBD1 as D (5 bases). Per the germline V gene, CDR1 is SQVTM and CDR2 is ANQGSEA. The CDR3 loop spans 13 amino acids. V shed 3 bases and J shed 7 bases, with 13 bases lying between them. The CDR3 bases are TGCAGCGTTGAGAACTCCCGACAGAATGAGCAGTTCTTC. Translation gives CSVENSRQNEQFF.

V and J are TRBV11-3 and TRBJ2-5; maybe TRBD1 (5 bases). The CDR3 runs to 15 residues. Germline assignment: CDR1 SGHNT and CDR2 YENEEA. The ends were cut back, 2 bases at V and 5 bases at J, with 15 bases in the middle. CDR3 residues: CASSLRGVIDETQYF. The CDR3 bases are TGTGCCAGCAGCTTAAGGGGCGTGATCGATGAGACCCAGTACTTC.

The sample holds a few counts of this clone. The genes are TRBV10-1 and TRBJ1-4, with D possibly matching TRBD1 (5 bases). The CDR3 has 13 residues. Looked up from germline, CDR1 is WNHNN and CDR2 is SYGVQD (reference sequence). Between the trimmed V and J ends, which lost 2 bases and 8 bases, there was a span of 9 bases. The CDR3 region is CASSEVTGEKLFF. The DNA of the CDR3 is TGCGCCAGCAGTGAGGTAACAGGAGAAAAACTGTTTTTT.

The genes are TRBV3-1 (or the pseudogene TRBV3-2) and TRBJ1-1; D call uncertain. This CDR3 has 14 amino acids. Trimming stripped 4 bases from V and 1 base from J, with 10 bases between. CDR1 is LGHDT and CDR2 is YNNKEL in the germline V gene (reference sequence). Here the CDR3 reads CASSREGGNTEAFF. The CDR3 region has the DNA TGTGCCAGCAGCCGTGAGGGAGGGAACACTGAAGCTTTCTTT.

CDR3 bases: TGTGCCAGCAGCTTAATGACAGGGACAGTCACCGGGGAGCTGTTTTTT. This codes for CASSLMTGTVTGELFF. This chain joins TRBV7-6 and TRBJ2-2; 7 positions agree with TRBD1. Germline-derived CDR1 and CDR2 are SGHVS and FNYEAQ. Trimming took 2 bases from V and 4 from J; bases not matched to a gene: 7. CDR3 length: 16 residues.

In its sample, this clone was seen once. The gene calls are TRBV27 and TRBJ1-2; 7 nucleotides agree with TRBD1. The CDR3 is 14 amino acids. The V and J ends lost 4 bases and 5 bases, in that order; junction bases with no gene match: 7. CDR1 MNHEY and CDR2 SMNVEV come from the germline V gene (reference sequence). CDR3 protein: CASSSGTVPYGYTF. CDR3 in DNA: TGTGCCAGCAGTTCCGGGACAGTTCCTTATGGCTACACCTTC.

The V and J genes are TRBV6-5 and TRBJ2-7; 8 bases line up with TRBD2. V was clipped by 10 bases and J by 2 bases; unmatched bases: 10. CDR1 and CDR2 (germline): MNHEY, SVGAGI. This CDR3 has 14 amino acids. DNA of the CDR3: TGTGCCACCAGGGCGGGGGGTACCGCCTACGAGCAGTACTTC. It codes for CATRAGGTAYEQYF.